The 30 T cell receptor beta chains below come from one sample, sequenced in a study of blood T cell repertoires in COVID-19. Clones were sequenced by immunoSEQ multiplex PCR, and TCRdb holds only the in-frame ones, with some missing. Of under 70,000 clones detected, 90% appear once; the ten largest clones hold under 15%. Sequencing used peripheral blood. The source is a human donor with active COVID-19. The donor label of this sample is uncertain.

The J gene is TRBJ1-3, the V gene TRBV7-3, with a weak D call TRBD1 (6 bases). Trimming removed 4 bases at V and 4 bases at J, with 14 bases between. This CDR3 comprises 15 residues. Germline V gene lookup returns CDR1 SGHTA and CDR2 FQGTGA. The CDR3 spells CASSSSGGAGNTIYF. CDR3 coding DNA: TGTGCCAGCAGCTCATCCGGGGGGGCCGGAAACACCATATATTTT.

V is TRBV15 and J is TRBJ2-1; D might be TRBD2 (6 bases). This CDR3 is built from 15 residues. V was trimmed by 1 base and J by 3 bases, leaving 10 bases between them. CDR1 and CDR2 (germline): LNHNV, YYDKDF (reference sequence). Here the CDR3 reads CATSRGGALYNEQFF. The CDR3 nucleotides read TGTGCCACCAGCAGAGGCGGGGCGCTCTACAATGAGCAGTTCTTC. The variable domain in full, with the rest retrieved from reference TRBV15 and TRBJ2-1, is DAMVIQNPRYQVTQFGKPVTLSCSQTLNHNVMYWYQQKSSQAPKLLFHYYDKDFNNEADTPDNFQSRRPNTSFCFLDIRSPGLGDTAMYLCATSRGGALYNEQFFGPGTRLTVL.

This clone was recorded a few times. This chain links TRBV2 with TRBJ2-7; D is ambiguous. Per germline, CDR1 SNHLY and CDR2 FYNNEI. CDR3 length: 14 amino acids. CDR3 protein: CASGETLLNYEQYV. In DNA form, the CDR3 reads TGTGCCAGCGGTGAGACTCTTCTGAACTACGAGCAGTACGTC.

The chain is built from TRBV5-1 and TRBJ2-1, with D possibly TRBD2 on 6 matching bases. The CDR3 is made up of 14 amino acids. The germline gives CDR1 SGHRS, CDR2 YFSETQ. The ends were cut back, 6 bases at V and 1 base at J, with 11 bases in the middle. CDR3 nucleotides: TGCGCCAGCACCGGGACTTATTCCTACAATGAGCAGTTCTTC. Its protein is CASTGTYSYNEQFF.

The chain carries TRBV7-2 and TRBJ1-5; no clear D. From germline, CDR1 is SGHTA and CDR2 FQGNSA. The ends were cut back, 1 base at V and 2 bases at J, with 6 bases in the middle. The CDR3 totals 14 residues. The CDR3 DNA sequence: TGTGCCAGCAGCTTAGTTAGTGGCAATCAGCCCCAGCATTTT. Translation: CASSLVSGNQPQHF. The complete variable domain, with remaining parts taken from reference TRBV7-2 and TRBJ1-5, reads GAGVSQSPSNKVTEKGKDVELRCDPISGHTALYWYRQSLGQGLEFLIYFQGNSAPDKSGLPSDRFSAERTGGSVSTLTIQRTQQEDSAVYLCASSLVSGNQPQHFGDGTRLSIL.

The CDR3, as DNA: TGTGCCAGCAGCGTAAGTGGGGGACACCACTATCAGCAGTACTTC. Protein product: CASSVSGGHHYQQYF. The chain has TRBV9 and TRBJ2-7; a possible D gene is TRBD1 (6 bases). The CDR3 has 15 residues. The germline CDR1 and CDR2 sequences are SGDLS and YYNGEE. V lost 1 base, J lost 8 bases, and 19 bases lay in between.

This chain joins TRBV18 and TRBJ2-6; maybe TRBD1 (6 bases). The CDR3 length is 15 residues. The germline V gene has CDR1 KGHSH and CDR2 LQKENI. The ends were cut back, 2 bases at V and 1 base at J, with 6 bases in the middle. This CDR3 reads CASSPGTSGANVLTF. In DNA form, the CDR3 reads TGTGCCAGCTCACCAGGGACATCTGGGGCCAACGTCCTGACTTTC.

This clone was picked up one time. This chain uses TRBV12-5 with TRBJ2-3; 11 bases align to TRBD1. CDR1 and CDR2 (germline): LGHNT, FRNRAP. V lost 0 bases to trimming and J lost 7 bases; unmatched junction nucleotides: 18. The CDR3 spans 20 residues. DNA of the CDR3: TGTGCTAGTGGTTTGGTACTTCCGGGACAGGGGGTTCTTAGCGGTAATACGCAGTATTTT. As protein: CASGLVLPGQGVLSGNTQYF. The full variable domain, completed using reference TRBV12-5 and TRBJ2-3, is DARVTQTPRHKVTEMGQEVTMRCQPILGHNTVFWYRQTMMQGLELLAYFRNRAPLDDSGMPKDRFSAEMPDATLATLKIQPSEPRDSAVYFCASGLVLPGQGVLSGNTQYFGPGTRLTVL.

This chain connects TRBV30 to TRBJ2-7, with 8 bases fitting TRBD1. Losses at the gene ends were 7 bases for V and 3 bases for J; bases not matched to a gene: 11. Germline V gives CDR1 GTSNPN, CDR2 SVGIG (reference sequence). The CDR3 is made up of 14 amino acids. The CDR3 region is CASTYPGQGYEQYF. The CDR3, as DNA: TGTGCCTCGACTTACCCCGGACAGGGCTACGAGCAGTACTTC.

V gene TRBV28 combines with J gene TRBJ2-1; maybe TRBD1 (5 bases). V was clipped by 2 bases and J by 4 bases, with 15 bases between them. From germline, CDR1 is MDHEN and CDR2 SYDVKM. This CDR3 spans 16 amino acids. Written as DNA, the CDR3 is TGTGCCAGCAGTTTAGGCTGGCAGGGTGGGTACAATGAGCAGTTCTTC. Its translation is CASSLGWQGGYNEQFF.

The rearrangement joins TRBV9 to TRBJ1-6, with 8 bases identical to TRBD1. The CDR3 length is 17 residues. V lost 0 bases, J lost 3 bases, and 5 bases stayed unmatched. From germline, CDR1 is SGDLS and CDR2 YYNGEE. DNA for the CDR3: TGTGCCAGCAGCGTAGGTCCAGGGGGCTTCTATAATTCACCCCTCCACTTT. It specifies CASSVGPGGFYNSPLHF.

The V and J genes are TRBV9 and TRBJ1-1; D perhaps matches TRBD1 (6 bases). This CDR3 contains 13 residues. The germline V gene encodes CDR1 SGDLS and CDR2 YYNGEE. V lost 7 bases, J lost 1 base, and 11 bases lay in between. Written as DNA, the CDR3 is TGTGCCAGCGCAATGACAGGGAACACTGAAGCTTTCTTT. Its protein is CASAMTGNTEAFF. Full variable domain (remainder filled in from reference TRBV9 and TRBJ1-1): DSGVTQTPKHLITATGQRVTLRCSPRSGDLSVYWYQQSLDQGLQFLIQYYNGEERAKGNILERFSAQQFPDLHSELNLSSLELGDSALYFCASAMTGNTEAFFGQGTRLTVV.

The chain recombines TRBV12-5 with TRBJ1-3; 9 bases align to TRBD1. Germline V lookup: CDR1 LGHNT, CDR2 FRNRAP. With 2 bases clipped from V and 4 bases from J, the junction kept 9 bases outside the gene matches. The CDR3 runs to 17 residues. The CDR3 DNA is TGTGCTAGTGGTTTGATGGGGACAGGGACTACCGGAAACACCATATATTTT. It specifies CASGLMGTGTTGNTIYF.

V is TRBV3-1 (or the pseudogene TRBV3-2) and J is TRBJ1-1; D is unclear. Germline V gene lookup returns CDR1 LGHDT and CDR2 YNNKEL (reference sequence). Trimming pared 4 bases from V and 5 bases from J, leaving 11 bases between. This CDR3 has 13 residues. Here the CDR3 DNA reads TGTGCCAGCAGCCGCGCAGGCAAGACTGAAGCTTTCTTT. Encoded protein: CASSRAGKTEAFF.

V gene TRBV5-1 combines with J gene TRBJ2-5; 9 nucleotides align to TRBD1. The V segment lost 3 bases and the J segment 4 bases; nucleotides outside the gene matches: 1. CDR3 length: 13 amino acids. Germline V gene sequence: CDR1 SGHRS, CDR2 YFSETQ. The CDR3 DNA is TGCGCCAGCAGCTCGGACAGGGGAGAGACCCAGTACTTC. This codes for CASSSDRGETQYF.

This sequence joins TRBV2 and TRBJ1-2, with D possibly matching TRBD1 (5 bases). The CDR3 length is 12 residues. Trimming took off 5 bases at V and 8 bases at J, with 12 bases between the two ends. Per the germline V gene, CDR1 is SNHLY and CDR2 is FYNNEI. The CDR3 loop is CASSLGGGGYTF. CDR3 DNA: TGTGCCAGCAGTCTGGGGGGAGGGGGCTACACCTTC.

The CDR3 region has the DNA TGCAGTGCTAGTTTAGTATGGACTGAAGCTTTCTTT. This translates into CSASLVWTEAFF. V usage is TRBV20-1 and J usage is TRBJ1-1; D gene uncertain. The germline V and J ends were trimmed by 3 bases and 5 bases, with 10 bases remaining between them. The CDR3 contains 12 residues. The germline CDR1 and CDR2 sequences are DFQATT and SNEGSKA (reference sequence).

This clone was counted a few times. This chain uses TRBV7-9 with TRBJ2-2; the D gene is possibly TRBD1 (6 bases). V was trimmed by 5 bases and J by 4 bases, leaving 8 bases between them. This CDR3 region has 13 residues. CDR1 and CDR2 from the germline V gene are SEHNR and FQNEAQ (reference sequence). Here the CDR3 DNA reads TGTGCCAGCAGCCAACAGGGCACCGGGGAGCTGTTTTTT. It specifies CASSQQGTGELFF.

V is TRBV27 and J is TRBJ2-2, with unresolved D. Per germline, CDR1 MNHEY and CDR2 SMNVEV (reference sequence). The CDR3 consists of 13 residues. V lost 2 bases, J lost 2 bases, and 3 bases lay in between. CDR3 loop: CASSLLNTGELFF. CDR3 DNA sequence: TGTGCCAGCAGTTTACTTAACACCGGGGAGCTGTTTTTT.

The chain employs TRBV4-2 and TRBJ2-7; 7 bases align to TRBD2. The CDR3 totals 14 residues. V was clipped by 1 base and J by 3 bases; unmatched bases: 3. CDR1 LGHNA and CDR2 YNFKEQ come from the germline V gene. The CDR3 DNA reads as TGTGCCAGCAGCCAAGTGGCTAGCGGCTACGAGCAGTACTTC. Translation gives CASSQVASGYEQYF.

CDR3 amino acids: CASRDWTGYGYTF. CDR3 DNA sequence: TGTGCCAGCAGGGACTGGACGGGCTATGGCTACACCTTC. The rearrangement links TRBV2 to TRBJ1-2, with D hard to call. V lost 6 bases and J lost 4, with 12 bases in between. CDR1 SNHLY and CDR2 FYNNEI come from the germline V gene. This CDR3 is 13 amino acids long.

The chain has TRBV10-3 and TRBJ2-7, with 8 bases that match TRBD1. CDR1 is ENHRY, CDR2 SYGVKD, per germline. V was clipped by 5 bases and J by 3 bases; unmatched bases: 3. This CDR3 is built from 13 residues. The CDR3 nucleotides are TGTGCCATCAGTCCGACAGGGGACTACGAGCAGTACTTC. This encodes CAISPTGDYEQYF.

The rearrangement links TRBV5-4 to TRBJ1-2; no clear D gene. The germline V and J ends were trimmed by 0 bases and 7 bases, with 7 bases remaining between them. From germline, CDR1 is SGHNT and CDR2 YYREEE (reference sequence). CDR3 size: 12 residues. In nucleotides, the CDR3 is TGTGCCAGCAGCTTGGCTAACAGTGGCTACACCTTC. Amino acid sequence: CASSLANSGYTF.

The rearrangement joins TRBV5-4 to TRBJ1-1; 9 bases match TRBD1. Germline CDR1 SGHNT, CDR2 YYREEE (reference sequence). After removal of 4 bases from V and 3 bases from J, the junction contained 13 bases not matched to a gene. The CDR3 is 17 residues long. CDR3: CASSAPTGGVEYTEAFF. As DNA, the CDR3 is TGTGCCAGCAGCGCCCCCACAGGGGGCGTCGAGTACACTGAAGCTTTCTTT.

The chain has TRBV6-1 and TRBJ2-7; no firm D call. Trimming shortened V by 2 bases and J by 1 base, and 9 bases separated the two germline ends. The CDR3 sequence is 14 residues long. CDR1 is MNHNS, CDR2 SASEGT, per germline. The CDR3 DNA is TGTGCCAGCAGTGAACGGTTAGATTCCTACGAGCAGTACTTC. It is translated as CASSERLDSYEQYF.

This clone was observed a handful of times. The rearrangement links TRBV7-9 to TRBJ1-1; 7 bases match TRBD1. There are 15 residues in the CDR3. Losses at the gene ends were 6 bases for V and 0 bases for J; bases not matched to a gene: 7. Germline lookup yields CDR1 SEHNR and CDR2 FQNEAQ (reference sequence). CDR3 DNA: TGTGCCAGCAGAGGGGACAGCGGAATGAACACTGAAGCTTTCTTT. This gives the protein CASRGDSGMNTEAFF.

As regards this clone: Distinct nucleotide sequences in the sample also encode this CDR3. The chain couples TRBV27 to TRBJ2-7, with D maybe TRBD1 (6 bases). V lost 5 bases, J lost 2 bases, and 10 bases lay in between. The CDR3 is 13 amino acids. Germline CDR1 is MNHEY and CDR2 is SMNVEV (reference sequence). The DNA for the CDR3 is TGTGCCAGCAGTCCCACAGGGACCTACGAGCAGTACTTC. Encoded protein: CASSPTGTYEQYF.

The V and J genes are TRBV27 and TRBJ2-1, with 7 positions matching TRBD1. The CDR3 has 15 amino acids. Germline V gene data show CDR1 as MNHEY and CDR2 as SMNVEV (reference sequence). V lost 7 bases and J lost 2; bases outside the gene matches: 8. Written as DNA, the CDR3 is TGTGCCAGCAATCCACAGGGGATCCCCTACAATGAGCAGTTCTTC. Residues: CASNPQGIPYNEQFF.

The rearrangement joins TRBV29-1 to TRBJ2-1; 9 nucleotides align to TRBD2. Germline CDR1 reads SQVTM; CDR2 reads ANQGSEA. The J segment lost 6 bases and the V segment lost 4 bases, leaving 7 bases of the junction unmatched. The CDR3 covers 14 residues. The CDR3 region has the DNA TGCAGCGTTGTACTAGCGGGTGGACCCAATGAGCAGTTCTTC. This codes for CSVVLAGGPNEQFF.

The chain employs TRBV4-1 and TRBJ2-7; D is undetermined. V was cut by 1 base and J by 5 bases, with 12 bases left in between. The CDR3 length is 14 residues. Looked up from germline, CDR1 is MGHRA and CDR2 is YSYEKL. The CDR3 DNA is TGCGCCAGCAGCCAAGTGATCCTAATCGACGAGCAGTACTTC. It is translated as CASSQVILIDEQYF.